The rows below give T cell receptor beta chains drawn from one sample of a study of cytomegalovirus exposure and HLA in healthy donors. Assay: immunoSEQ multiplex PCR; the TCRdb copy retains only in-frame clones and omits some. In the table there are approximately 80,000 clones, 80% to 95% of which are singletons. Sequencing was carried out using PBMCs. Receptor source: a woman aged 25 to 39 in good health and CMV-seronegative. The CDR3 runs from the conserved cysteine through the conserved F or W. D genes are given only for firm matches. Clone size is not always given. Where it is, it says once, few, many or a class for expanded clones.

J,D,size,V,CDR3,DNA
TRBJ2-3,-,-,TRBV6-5,CASRRGLGTDTQYF,TGTGCCAGCAGAAGGGGATTGGGCACAGATACGCAGTATTTT
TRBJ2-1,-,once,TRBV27,CASRAGARVNEQFF,TGTGCCAGCAGGGCGGGGGCTAGGGTGAATGAGCAGTTCTTC
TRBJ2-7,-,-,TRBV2,CASRENWDEQYF,TGTGCCAGTCGGGAGAATTGGGACGAGCAGTACTTC
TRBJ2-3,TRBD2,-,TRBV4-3,CASSQLSPSGAGDTQYF,TGCGCCAGCAGCCAATTAAGTCCTAGCGGGGCGGGAGATACGCAGTATTTT
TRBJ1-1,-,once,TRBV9,CASSAQHGRTEAFF,TGTGCCAGCAGCGCCCAACATGGGAGGACTGAAGCTTTCTTT
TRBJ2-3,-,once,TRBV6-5,CASSYGQYTDTQYF,TGTGCCAGCAGTTATGGTCAGTACACAGATACGCAGTATTTT
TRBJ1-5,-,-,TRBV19,CASSIDLRLYQPQHF,TGTGCCAGTAGTATAGATCTGAGGTTGTATCAGCCCCAGCATTTT
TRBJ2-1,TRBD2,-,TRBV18,CASSLLPSLSGKQNEQFF,TGTGCCAGCTCACTTCTCCCATCCTTAAGCGGGAAACAAAATGAGCAGTTCTTC
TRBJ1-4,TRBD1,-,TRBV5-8,CASSLGTGPKNEKLFF,TGTGCCAGCAGCCTTGGGACAGGCCCCAAGAATGAAAAACTGTTTTTT
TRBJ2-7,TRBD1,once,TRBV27,CASSPKQGPGIVQYF,TGTGCCAGCAGTCCAAAACAGGGGCCCGGCATTGTGCAGTACTTC
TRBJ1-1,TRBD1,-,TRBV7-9,CASSSLQGVETEAFF,TGTGCCAGCAGCTCCCTACAGGGGGTGGAAACTGAAGCTTTCTTT
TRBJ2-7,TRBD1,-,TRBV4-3,CASSPGQGAYEQYF,TGCGCCAGCAGCCCGGGACAGGGGGCATACGAGCAGTACTTC
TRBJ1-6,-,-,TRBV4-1,CASSQDRQNSPLHF,TGCGCCAGCAGCCAAGATCGTCAGAATTCACCCCTCCACTTT
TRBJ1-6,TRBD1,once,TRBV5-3,CARSIRMDRAPYNSPLHF,TGTGCCAGAAGCATCAGAATGGACAGGGCGCCTTATAATTCACCCCTCCACTTT
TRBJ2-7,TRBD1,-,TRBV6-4,CASARGRDPYEQYF,TGTGCCAGCGCCAGGGGGCGGGACCCCTACGAGCAGTACTTC
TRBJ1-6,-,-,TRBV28,CASRTPTDRNSPLHF,TGTGCCAGCAGAACTCCGACAGACAGAAATTCACCCCTCCACTTT
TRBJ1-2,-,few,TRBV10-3,CAISDLTGNYGYTF,TGTGCCATCAGTGACCTTACAGGGAACTATGGCTACACCTTC
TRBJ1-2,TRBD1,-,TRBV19,CASRNRWQGGYGYTF,TGTGCCAGTAGGAACAGGTGGCAGGGGGGCTATGGCTACACCTTC
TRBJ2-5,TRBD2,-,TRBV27,CASSLSRLAGGETQYF,TGTGCCAGCAGTTTATCCAGACTAGCGGGAGGGGAGACCCAGTACTTC
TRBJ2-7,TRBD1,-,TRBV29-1,CSATPGTVSYEQYF,TGCAGCGCCACACCCGGGACAGTCTCCTACGAGCAGTACTTC
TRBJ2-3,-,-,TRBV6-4,CASSERSPGATQYF,TGTGCCAGCAGTGAGAGGTCTCCGGGAGCTACGCAGTATTTT
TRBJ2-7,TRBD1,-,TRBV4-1,CASSQGSRTGVYEQYF,TGCGCCAGCAGCCAAGGATCGCGGACAGGGGTCTACGAGCAGTACTTC
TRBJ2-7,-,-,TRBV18,CASSPRDHQAGEQYF,TGTGCCAGCTCACCAAGGGACCACCAGGCGGGGGAGCAGTACTTC
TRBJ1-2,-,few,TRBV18,CASSTGSNYGYTF,TGTGCCAGCTCAACAGGATCTAACTATGGCTACACCTTC
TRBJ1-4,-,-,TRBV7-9,CASSLPRQSNEKLFF,TGTGCCAGCAGCTTACCAAGACAGTCGAATGAAAAACTGTTTTTT
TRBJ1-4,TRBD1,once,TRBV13,CASSRSKSQGAVREKLFF,TGTGCCAGCAGCCGCTCAAAGTCTCAGGGGGCCGTACGGGAAAAACTGTTTTTT
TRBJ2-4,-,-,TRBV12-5,CASGLVTSSGIQYF,TGTGCTAGTGGTTTGGTAACTAGTTCAGGCATTCAGTACTTC
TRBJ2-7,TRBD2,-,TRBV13,CASSSQIIGRHSYEQYF,TGTGCCAGCAGCTCCCAGATTATCGGGAGGCACTCCTACGAGCAGTACTTC
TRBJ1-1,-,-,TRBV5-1,CASSSGHSSNTEAFF,TGCGCCAGCAGCTCAGGACACTCCTCGAACACTGAAGCTTTCTTT
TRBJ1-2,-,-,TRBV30,CAWSVRRLSNYGYTF,TGTGCCTGGAGTGTAAGGAGACTCTCTAACTATGGCTACACCTTC
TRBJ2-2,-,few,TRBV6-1,CASRRDVSTGELFF,TGTGCCAGCAGGCGGGACGTATCCACCGGGGAGCTGTTTTTT
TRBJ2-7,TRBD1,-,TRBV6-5,CASSLQGAKQYF,TGTGCCAGCAGTTTACAGGGGGCCAAGCAGTACTTC